The 21 T cell receptor beta chains listed next were all sequenced from one sample in a study of T cell repertoires in ileal Crohn's disease. Time point meaning: inflamed ileum from the surgical specimen. Generated by immunoSEQ multiplex PCR, the TCRdb table keeps only in-frame clones and is missing some. This sample has 13,000 to 15,000 clones, with roughly 80% found just once. Input material: ileal tissue. These receptors were taken from an adult with Crohn's disease.

CDR3: CSVDRDDTEAFF. DNA of the CDR3: TGCAGCGTGGACAGGGACGACACTGAAGCTTTCTTT. The chain uses TRBV29-1 and TRBJ1-1; 8 nucleotides align to TRBD1. CDR1 SQVTM and CDR2 ANQGSEA come from the germline V gene. The CDR3 is made up of 12 amino acids. Trimming at V came to 6 bases and at J to 3 bases, leaving 3 bases not matched to a gene.

The chain uses TRBV2 and TRBJ2-7; 8 nucleotides align to TRBD1. From germline, CDR1 is SNHLY and CDR2 FYNNEI. J lost 1 base, V lost 8 bases, and 7 bases had no gene match. This CDR3 is 14 amino acids long. The CDR3 reads CASETGELSYEQYF. DNA of the CDR3: TGTGCCAGCGAGACAGGGGAACTATCCTACGAGCAGTACTTC.

The CDR3 spells CASRIAGDSYNEQFF. DNA for the CDR3: TGTGCCAGCAGGATAGCGGGGGATTCCTACAATGAGCAGTTCTTC. The rearrangement joins TRBV25-1 to TRBJ2-1; 9 bases fit TRBD2. Trimming cost V 6 bases and J 1 base; bases outside gene matches: 4. Per the germline V gene, CDR1 is MGHDK and CDR2 is SYGVNS. This CDR3 is built from 15 residues.

The V call is TRBV2, the J call TRBJ1-2; D gene uncertain. CDR1 SNHLY and CDR2 FYNNEI come from the germline V gene. The CDR3 spans 13 residues. The ends were cut back, 5 bases at V and 8 bases at J, with 15 bases in the middle. The CDR3 nucleotides are TGTGCCAGCAGTCCCGGGCCCGGCGGGGGCTACACCTTC. Protein sequence: CASSPGPGGGYTF.

The CDR3: CASSPGPRGGYTF. The CDR3 region has the DNA TGTGCCAGCAGTCCGGGACCCAGGGGTGGCTACACCTTC. The V gene is TRBV6-5, the J gene TRBJ1-2, with D tentatively TRBD1 (6 bases). CDR1 is MNHEY, CDR2 SVGAGI, per germline. V was shortened by 5 bases and J by 7 bases, with 14 bases between the two germline ends. The CDR3 has 13 residues.

The chain recombines TRBV11-2 with TRBJ2-7, with 8 nucleotides matching TRBD2. The V gene end was trimmed by 7 bases and the J gene end by 8 bases; junction bases not matched to a gene: 19. The CDR3 is 16 amino acids. Per the germline V gene, CDR1 is SGHAT and CDR2 is FQNNGV. As DNA, the CDR3 is TGTGCCAGCAACTCCGGTGGGGGCGGGGGGAGCTGGCAGCAGTACTTC. Translated: CASNSGGGGGSWQQYF. Supplemented by reference TRBV11-2 and TRBJ2-7, the full variable domain reads EAGVAQSPRYKIIEKRQSVAFWCNPISGHATLYWYQQILGQGPKLLIQFQNNGVVDDSQLPKDRFSAERLKGVDSTLKIQPAKLEDSAVYLCASNSGGGGGSWQQYFGPGTRLTVT.

This clone has more than one count but fewer than ten. This chain links TRBV28 with TRBJ1-2; TRBD1 matches at 8 bases. CDR3 length: 14 residues. Per germline, CDR1 MDHEN and CDR2 SYDVKM. V shed 4 bases, J shed 6 bases, and the junction held 7 bases outside the gene matches. The DNA of the CDR3 is TGTGCCAGCAGTTCCGGACAGGGATGGAATGGCTACACCTTC. As protein: CASSSGQGWNGYTF.

The chain has TRBV11-3 and TRBJ2-7; TRBD1 agrees at 7 bases. CDR3 length: 13 amino acids. CDR1 SGHNT and CDR2 YENEEA come from the germline V gene. The ends lost 5 bases at V and 7 bases at J; junction bases unmatched: 8. This CDR3 reads CASSRGQAKEQYF. The CDR3 nucleotides read TGTGCCAGCAGCCGAGGACAGGCGAAAGAGCAGTACTTC. Variable domain in full (rest from reference TRBV11-3 and TRBJ2-7): EAGVVQSPRYKIIEKKQPVAFWCNPISGHNTLYWYLQNLGQGPELLIRYENEEAVDDSQLPKDRFSAERLKGVDSTLKIQPAELGDSAVYLCASSRGQAKEQYFGPGTRLTVT.

This chain uses TRBV18 with TRBJ2-1, with 8 positions matching TRBD1. The V gene's germline CDR1 is KGHSH and CDR2 LQKENI. Trimming removed 3 bases from V and 5 bases from J; junction bases left unmatched: 6. The CDR3 extends over 15 amino acids. Here the CDR3 DNA reads TGTGCCAGCTCACCGGACAGGGTCGTTGACAATGAGCAGTTCTTC. Translating it yields CASSPDRVVDNEQFF.

The V call is TRBV6-6, the J call TRBJ1-1; no firm D call. Germline assignment: CDR1 MNHNY and CDR2 SVGAGI (reference sequence). The CDR3 spans 12 residues. Trimming removed 5 bases at V and 3 bases at J, with 7 bases between. In nucleotides, the CDR3 is TGTGCCAGCAGTGACACCTACACTGAAGCTTTCTTT. Its translation is CASSDTYTEAFF.

This clone turned up a few times. The chain couples TRBV28 to TRBJ2-7; TRBD1 aligns across 9 bases. The V gene end was trimmed by 10 bases and the J gene end by 2 bases; junction bases not matched to a gene: 9. The CDR3 runs to 14 residues. Germline values: CDR1 MDHEN, CDR2 SYDVKM. In DNA, the CDR3 is TGTGCCACATCGTTGGGACAGGGCCCCTACGAGCAGTACTTC. It is translated as CATSLGQGPYEQYF.

This clone appeared once. This chain uses TRBV6-5 with TRBJ2-7, with TRBD1 matching 7 bases. With V trimmed by 7 bases and J by 4 bases, 13 bases remained unmatched. This CDR3 is 15 amino acids long. The germline CDR1 and CDR2 sequences are MNHEY and SVGAGI. As DNA, the CDR3 is TGTGCCAGCATTGACCGACAGGGCCACGTTTACGAGCAGTACTTC. This codes for CASIDRQGHVYEQYF.

V is TRBV11-2 and J is TRBJ2-5; TRBD2 matches 10 bases. Germline CDR1 and CDR2: SGHAT and FQNNGV. The CDR3 has 16 amino acids. V shed 5 bases and J 1 base; nucleotides not matched to a gene: 7. The CDR3 is CASSQSTSGPQETQYF. The CDR3 nucleotides read TGTGCCAGCAGCCAATCGACTAGCGGGCCCCAAGAGACCCAGTACTTC.

The chain employs TRBV6-6 and TRBJ2-7; 8 bases fit TRBD1. Germline CDR1 MNHNY, CDR2 SVGAGI (reference sequence). The V and J ends lost 0 bases and 5 bases, in that order; junction bases with no gene match: 6. There are 15 residues in the CDR3. CDR3 sequence reads: CASSYSRPGGDEQYF. In DNA, the CDR3 is TGTGCCAGCAGTTACTCAAGACCAGGGGGCGACGAGCAGTACTTC.

CDR3 region: CASSSLGDTQYF. The CDR3 bases are TGTGCCAGCAGCTCCCTCGGGGATACGCAGTATTTT. This rearrangement joins TRBV13 to TRBJ2-3; D unresolved. CDR1 and CDR2 (germline): PRHDT, FYEKMQ (reference sequence). Deletions cut 4 bases from V and 6 bases from J, with 8 bases between. This CDR3 is built from 12 residues.

This clone was seen once. CDR3 sequence: CASSPGTVSYNEQFF. DNA for the CDR3: TGCGCCAGCAGCCCCGGGACAGTCTCGTACAATGAGCAGTTCTTC. This chain uses TRBV5-1 with TRBJ2-1; 7 positions match TRBD1. This CDR3 is built from 15 residues. The germline gives CDR1 SGHRS, CDR2 YFSETQ. V shed 4 bases and J 4 bases; nucleotides not matched to a gene: 8.

The chain links TRBV5-3 to TRBJ2-5; 8 bases fit TRBD2. TRBV5-3 is marked as an open reading frame, function uncertain. This CDR3 has 14 amino acids. J gave up 2 bases and V 4 bases, and 4 bases lay outside the gene matches. CDR3 bases: TGTGCCAGAAGCCGTGAGCGGGGGCAAGAGACCCAGTACTTC. It yields the protein CARSRERGQETQYF.

This chain links TRBV6-6 with TRBJ1-6; 10 bases match TRBD1. CDR1 and CDR2 (germline): MNHNY, SVGAGI (reference sequence). CDR3 length: 16 amino acids. Trimming took 4 bases from V and 11 from J; bases not matched to a gene: 11. The CDR3 protein is CASSFSGTGAGAPLHF. The CDR3 DNA reads as TGTGCCAGCAGTTTCTCCGGGACAGGGGCGGGGGCACCCCTCCACTTT.

The chain combines TRBV18 with TRBJ1-2, with D possibly matching TRBD1 (5 bases). V lost 6 bases, J lost 4 bases, and 18 bases lay in between. CDR3 length: 15 residues. Germline CDR1 is KGHSH and CDR2 is LQKENI. The CDR3 coding sequence is TGTGCCAGCTCCACGGATCCGGGGCAGACCTATGGCTACACCTTC. Protein: CASSTDPGQTYGYTF.

This chain uses TRBV10-3 with TRBJ1-3; D is unresolved. CDR1 ENHRY and CDR2 SYGVKD come from the germline V gene. The CDR3 is 14 amino acids. V was trimmed by 6 bases and J by 0 bases, leaving 9 bases between them. CDR3 loop: CAIRDGSSGNTIYF. The CDR3 nucleotides read TGTGCCATCAGGGACGGGAGCTCTGGAAACACCATATATTTT.

V usage is TRBV6-1 and J usage is TRBJ1-5; 7 bases line up with TRBD1. The CDR3 is 13 residues long. V was clipped by 4 bases and J by 7 bases; unmatched bases: 4. Germline V lookup: CDR1 MNHNS, CDR2 SASEGT. The CDR3 nucleotides are TGTGCCAGCAGTGCTGACAGGGCGCAGCCCCAGCATTTT. Its translation: CASSADRAQPQHF.